The clone carrying this TCR beta chain was seen just once. Its antigen is as yet unknown. The sample originates from a study of T cell responses to AZD1222 COVID-19 vaccine. Overall study context: The analysis combined second doses at about 4 or about 12 weeks. Study-level results: White British ancestry dominated among donors, who included more females, and clonal diversity was possibly underestimated. Increased Spike-specific TCR breadth and depth were observed after two AZD1222 doses. Vaccine-related CD4 TCRs covered spike, predominating at 160-218 and 743-854.

The CDR3 consists of 17 residues. Assay: immunoSEQ multiplex PCR; the TCRdb copy retains only in-frame clones and omits some. The table records 100,000 to 150,000 clones, less than 95% of them present only once. The chain is built from TRBV21-1 and TRBJ1-2. TRBV21-1 is flagged as a pseudogene. The sequenced sample was peripheral blood, obtained on day 0 of AZD1222 vaccination. This sequence originates from an adult in good health. The CDR3 coding sequence is TGTGCCAGCAGCAAAGGAGGAAGGAGTCAGGAAGACTATGGCTACACCTTC. As protein: CASSKGGRSQEDYGYTF.